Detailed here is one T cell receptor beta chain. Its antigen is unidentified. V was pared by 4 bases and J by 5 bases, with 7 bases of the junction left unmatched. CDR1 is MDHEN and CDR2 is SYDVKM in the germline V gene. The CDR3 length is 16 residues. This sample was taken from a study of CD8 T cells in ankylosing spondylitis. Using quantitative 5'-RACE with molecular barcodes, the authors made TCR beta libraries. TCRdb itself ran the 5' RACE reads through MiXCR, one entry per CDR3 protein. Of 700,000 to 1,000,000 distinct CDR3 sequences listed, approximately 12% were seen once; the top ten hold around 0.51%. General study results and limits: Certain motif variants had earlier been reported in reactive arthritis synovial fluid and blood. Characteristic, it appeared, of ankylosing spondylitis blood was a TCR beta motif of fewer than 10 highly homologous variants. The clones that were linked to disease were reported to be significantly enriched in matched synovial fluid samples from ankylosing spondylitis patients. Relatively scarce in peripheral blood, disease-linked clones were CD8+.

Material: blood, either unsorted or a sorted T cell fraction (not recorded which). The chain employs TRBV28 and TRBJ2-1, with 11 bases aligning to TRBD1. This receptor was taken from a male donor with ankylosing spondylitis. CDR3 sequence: CASSSYRDRGNNEQFF. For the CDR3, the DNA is TGTGCCAGCAGTTCCTACCGGGACAGGGGGAACAATGAGCAGTTCTTC. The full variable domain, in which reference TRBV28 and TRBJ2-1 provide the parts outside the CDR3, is DVKVTQSSRYLVKRTGEKVFLECVQDMDHENMFWYRQDPGLGLRLIYFSYDVKMKEKGDIPEGYSVSREKKERFSLILESASTNQTSMYLCASSSYRDRGNNEQFFGPGTRLTVL.